Sequencing of this TCR beta chain was carried out in a study of blood T cells in healthy people across ages. CDR3 length: 14 amino acids. Trimming cost V 7 bases and J 5 bases, with 17 bases left between them. Germline values: CDR1 SGHRS, CDR2 YFSETQ. It was with a sample-barcoded 5' primer and a J-beta primer mix that a second PCR of roughly 6 to 12 cycles was run. MiXCR, run by TCRdb on the 5' RACE reads, gives a single entry per CDR3 protein. The sample carries fewer than 1.5 million distinct CDR3 sequences, around 39% recorded once. What was sequenced was blood. This receptor was identified in a woman aged 18-30 years in good health. The chain couples TRBV5-1 to TRBJ2-3, with D possibly being TRBD2 (6 bases). The DNA for the CDR3 is TGCGCCAGCGGCGGGGTCCTACTGGGAGATACGCAGTATTTT. Protein product: CASGGVLLGDTQYF.